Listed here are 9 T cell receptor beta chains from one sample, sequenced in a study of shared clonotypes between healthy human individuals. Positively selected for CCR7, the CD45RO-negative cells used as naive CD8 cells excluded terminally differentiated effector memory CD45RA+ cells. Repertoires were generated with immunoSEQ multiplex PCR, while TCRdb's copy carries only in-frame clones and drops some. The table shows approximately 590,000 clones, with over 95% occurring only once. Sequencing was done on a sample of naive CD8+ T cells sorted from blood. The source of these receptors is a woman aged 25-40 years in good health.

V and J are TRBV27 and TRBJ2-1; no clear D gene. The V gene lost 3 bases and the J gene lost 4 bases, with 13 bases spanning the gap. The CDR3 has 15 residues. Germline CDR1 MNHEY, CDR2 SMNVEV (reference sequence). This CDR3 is CASSFGNWGYNEQFF. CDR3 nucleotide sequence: TGTGCCAGCAGTTTTGGGAATTGGGGTTACAATGAGCAGTTCTTC.

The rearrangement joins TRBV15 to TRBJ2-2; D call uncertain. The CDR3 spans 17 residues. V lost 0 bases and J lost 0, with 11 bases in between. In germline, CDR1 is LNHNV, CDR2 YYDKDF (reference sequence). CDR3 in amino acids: CATSRDIQNSNTGELFF. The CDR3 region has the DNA TGTGCCACCAGCAGAGATATACAGAACTCGAACACCGGGGAGCTGTTTTTT.

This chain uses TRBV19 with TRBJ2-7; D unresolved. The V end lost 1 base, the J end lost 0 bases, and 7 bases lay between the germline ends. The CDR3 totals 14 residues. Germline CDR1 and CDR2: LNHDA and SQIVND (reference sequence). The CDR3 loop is CASSIGFSSYEQYF. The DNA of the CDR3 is TGTGCCAGTAGTATAGGGTTCTCCTCCTACGAGCAGTACTTC. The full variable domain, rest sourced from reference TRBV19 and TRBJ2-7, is DGGITQSPKYLFRKEGQNVTLSCEQNLNHDAMYWYRQDPGQGLRLIYYSQIVNDFQKGDIAEGYSVSREKKESFPLTVTSAQKNPTAFYLCASSIGFSSYEQYFGPGTRLTVT.

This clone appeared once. As DNA, the CDR3 is TGTGCCAGCAGACGAGACAGTCTGGTTTGGGGCAATCAGCCCCAGCATTTT. Translated: CASRRDSLVWGNQPQHF. The genes are TRBV28 and TRBJ1-5, with a possible D match to TRBD1 (5 bases). The CDR3 totals 17 residues. V was clipped by 6 bases and J by 2 bases, with 20 bases between them. In germline, CDR1 is MDHEN, CDR2 SYDVKM.

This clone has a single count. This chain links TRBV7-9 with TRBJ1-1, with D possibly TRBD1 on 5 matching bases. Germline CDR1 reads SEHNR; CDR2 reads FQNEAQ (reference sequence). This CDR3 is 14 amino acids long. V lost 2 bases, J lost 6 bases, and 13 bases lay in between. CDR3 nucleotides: TGTGCCAGCAGCTTAAATCAGGGCATCGCTGAAGCTTTCTTT. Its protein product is CASSLNQGIAEAFF.

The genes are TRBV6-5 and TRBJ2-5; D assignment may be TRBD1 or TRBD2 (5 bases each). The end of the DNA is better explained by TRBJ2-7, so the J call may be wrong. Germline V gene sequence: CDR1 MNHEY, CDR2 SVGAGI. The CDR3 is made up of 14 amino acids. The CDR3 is CASSYTGEGHEQYF. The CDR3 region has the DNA TGTGCCAGCAGTTATACGGGCGAGGGGCACGAGCAGTACTTC.

The CDR3 region has the DNA TGTGCCAGCAGGGCTAGCGGGTCTCGGGAGCAGTACTTC. Translating it yields CASRASGSREQYF. The chain recombines TRBV6-5 with TRBJ2-5; 8 bases agree with TRBD2. This CDR3 has 13 residues. V shed 6 bases, J shed 11 bases, and the junction held 11 bases outside the gene matches. The germline V gene encodes CDR1 MNHEY and CDR2 SVGAGI.

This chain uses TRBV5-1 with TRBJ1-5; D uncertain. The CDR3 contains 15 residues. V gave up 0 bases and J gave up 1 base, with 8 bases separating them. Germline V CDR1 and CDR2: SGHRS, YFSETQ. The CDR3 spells CASSLGWSSNQPQHF. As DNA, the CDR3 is TGCGCCAGCAGCTTGGGATGGTCAAGCAATCAGCCCCAGCATTTT.

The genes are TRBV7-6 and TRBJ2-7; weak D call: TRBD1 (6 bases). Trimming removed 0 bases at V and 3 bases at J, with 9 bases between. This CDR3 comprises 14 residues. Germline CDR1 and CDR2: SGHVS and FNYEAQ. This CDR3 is CASSLAQGDYEQYF. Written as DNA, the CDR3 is TGTGCCAGCAGCTTAGCACAGGGCGACTACGAGCAGTACTTC.